A few counts support the clone carrying this T cell receptor beta chain. Its antigen remains unidentified. This CDR3 is built from 14 residues. The V gene's germline CDR1 is ENHRY and CDR2 SYGVKD. V was pared by 5 bases and J by 4 bases, with 11 bases between. The data were obtained in a study of T cells in Graves' hyperthyroidism and ophthalmopathy. Study in general: Initial diagnosis, before any treatment, was when peripheral blood was collected. Study-level points and caveats: Ophthalmopathy was identified by the model a median approximately 6.9 months ahead of onset.

The CDR3 regions of TCR beta were amplified from RNA transcripts. Primed by the HTBI set, a first-round RT-PCR was run on the TCR CDR3. MiXCR, run by TCRdb on the multiplex PCR reads, gives a single entry per CDR3 protein. Here the sample spans approximately 570,000 distinct CDR3 sequences, less than 20% being singletons. Material: blood. This TCR was recovered from a man in his forties with Graves' ophthalmopathy. The V and J genes are TRBV10-3 and TRBJ2-2; D is unresolved. CDR3 sequence (DNA): TGTGCCATCAGTCCTTCGCCGAGCACCGGGGAGCTGTTTTTT. Amino acids: CAISPSPSTGELFF.